The following is a T cell receptor beta chain sequence with its context. Mismatch with germline at one junction end may stem from a read error. These data originate in a study of blood T cells in healthy people across ages. Using a J-beta primer mix together with a sample-barcoded 5' primer, a second PCR was run for about 7 to 12 cycles. TCRdb used MiXCR to reprocess the 5' RACE reads, holding one entry per CDR3 protein. The sample shows 1,800,000 or so distinct CDR3 sequences, approximately 39% of them seen only once. Looked up from germline, CDR1 is SEHNR and CDR2 is FQNEAQ (reference sequence). This CDR3 has 14 amino acids.

This chain links TRBV7-9 with TRBJ2-7; D is perhaps TRBD1 (7 bases). The J call may be faulty, since TRBJ2-5 better matches the DNA end. The sequenced material came from blood. This clonotype was sampled from a human donor in good health. CDR3 DNA: TGTGCCAGCAGCGCGGGACAGATCCAACAGACCCAGTACTTC. This encodes CASSAGQIQQTQYF.